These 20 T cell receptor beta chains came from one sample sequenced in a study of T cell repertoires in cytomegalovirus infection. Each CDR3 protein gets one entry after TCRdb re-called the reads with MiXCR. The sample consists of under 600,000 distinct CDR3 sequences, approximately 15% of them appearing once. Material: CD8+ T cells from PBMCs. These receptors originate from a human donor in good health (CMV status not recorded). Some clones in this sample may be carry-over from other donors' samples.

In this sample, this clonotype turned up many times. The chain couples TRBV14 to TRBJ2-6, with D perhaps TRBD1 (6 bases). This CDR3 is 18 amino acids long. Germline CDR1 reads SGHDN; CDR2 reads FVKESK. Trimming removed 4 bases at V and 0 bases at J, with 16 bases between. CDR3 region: CASSPPGTSSSGANVLTF. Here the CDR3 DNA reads TGTGCCAGCAGCCCCCCCGGGACATCCAGCTCTGGGGCCAACGTCCTGACTTTC.

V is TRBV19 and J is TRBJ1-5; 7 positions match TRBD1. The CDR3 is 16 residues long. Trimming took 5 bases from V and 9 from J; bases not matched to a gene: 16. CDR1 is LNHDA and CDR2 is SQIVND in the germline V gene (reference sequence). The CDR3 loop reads CASSLAQRQGVTPQHF. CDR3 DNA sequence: TGTGCCAGTAGTCTCGCCCAGAGGCAGGGGGTTACGCCCCAGCATTTT. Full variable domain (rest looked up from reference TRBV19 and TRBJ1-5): DGGITQSPKYLFRKEGQNVTLSCEQNLNHDAMYWYRQDPGQGLRLIYYSQIVNDFQKGDIAEGYSVSREKKESFPLTVTSAQKNPTAFYLCASSLAQRQGVTPQHFGDGTRLSIL.

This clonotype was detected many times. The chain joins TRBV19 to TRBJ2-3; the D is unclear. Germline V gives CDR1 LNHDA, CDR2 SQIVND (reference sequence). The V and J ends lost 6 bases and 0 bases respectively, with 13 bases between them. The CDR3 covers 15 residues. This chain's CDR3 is CASRPGVSSTDTQYF. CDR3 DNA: TGTGCCAGTAGGCCAGGAGTTTCTAGCACAGATACGCAGTATTTT.

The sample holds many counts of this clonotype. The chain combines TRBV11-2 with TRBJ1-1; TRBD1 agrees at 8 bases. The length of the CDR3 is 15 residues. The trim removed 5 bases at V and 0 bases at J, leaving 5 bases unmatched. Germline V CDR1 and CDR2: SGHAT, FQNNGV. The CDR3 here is CASSPRTGLNTEAFF. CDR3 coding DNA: TGTGCCAGCAGCCCCCGGACAGGGTTGAACACTGAAGCTTTCTTT.

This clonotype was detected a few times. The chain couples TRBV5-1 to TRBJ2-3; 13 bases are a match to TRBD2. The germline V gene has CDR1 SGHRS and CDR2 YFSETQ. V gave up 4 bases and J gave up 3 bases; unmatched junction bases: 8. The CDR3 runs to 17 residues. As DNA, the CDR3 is TGCGCCAGCAGCCCCCTGACTAGCGGGAGGTATACAGATACGCAGTATTTT. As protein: CASSPLTSGRYTDTQYF.

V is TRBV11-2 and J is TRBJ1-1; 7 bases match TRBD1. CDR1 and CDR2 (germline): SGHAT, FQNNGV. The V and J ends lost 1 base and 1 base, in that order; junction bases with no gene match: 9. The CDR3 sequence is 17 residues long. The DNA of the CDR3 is TGTGCCAGCAGCTTAGTTGAGGAAGGGGGCAAGAACACTGAAGCTTTCTTT. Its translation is CASSLVEEGGKNTEAFF.

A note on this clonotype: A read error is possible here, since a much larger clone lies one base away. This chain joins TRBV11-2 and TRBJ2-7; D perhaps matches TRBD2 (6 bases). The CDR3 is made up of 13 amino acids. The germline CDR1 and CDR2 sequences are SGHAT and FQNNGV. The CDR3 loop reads CASSSWKDYEQCF. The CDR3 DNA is TGTGCCAGCAGCTCCTGGAAGGACTACGAGCAGTGCTTC.

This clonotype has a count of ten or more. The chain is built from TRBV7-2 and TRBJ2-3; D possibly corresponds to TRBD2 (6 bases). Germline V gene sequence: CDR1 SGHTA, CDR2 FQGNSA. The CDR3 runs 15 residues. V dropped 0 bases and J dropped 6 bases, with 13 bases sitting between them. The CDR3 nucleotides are TGTGCCAGCAGCTTAGCGGAGGGGCCGCCGGATACGCAGTATTTT. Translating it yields CASSLAEGPPDTQYF.

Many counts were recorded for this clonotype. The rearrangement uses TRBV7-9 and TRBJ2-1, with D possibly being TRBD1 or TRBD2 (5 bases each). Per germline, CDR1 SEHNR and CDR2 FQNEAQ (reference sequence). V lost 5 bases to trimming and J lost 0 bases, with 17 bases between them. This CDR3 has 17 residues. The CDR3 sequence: CASSTHGAGHSYNEQFF. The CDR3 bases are TGTGCCAGCAGCACCCACGGGGCGGGCCACTCCTACAATGAGCAGTTCTTC.

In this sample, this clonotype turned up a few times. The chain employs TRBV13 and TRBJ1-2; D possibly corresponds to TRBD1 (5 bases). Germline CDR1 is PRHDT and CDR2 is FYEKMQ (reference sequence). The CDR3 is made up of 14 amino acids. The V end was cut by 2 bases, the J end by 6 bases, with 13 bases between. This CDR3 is CASSLSGRLNGYTF. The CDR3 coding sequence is TGTGCCAGCAGCTTATCGGGACGGCTAAATGGCTACACCTTC.

The CDR3 here is CASSLSGKMGNSPLHF. In nucleotides, the CDR3 is TGTGCCAGCAGTTTATCGGGGAAAATGGGGAATTCACCCCTCCACTTT. The chain recombines TRBV12-3 or TRBV12-4 with TRBJ1-6; no clear D gene. Trimming pared 2 bases from V and 7 bases from J, leaving 15 bases between. The CDR3 covers 16 residues.

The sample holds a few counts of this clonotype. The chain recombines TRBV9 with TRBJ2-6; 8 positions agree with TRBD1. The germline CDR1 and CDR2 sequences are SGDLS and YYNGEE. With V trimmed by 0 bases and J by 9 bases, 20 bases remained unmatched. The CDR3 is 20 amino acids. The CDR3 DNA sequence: TGTGCCAGCAGCGTAGTTGTGGGGAAGATGGGACAGGAGGTAGGCAACGTCCTGACTTTC. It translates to CASSVVVGKMGQEVGNVLTF.

The CDR3, as DNA: TGCGCCAGCAGCCCTCAGGACAGGGGGGAGACCCAGTACTTC. Its translation is CASSPQDRGETQYF. This rearrangement joins TRBV4-1 to TRBJ2-5; TRBD1 matches at 10 bases. The germline CDR1 and CDR2 sequences are MGHRA and YSYEKL. CDR3 length: 14 amino acids. V lost 4 bases and J lost 5; bases outside the gene matches: 4.

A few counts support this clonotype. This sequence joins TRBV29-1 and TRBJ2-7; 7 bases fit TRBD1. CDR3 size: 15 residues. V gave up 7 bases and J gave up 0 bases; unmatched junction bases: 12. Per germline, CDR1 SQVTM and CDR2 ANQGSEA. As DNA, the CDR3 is TGCAGCGCACTGACAGGGCTTTCCCTCTCCTACGAGCAGTACTTC. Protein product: CSALTGLSLSYEQYF.

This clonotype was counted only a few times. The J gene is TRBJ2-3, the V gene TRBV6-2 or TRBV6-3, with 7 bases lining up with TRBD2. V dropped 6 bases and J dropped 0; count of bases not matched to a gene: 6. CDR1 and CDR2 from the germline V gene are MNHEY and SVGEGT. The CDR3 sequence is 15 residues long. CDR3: CASRPAGSSTDTQYF. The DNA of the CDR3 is TGTGCCAGCAGACCAGCGGGGTCTAGCACAGATACGCAGTATTTT.

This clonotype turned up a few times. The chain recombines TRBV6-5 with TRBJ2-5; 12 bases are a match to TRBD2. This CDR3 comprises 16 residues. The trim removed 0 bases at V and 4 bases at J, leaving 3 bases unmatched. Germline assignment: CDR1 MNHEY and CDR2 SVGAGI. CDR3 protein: CASSYSLAGGGETQYF. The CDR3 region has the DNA TGTGCCAGCAGTTACTCGCTAGCGGGGGGGGGAGAGACCCAGTACTTC.

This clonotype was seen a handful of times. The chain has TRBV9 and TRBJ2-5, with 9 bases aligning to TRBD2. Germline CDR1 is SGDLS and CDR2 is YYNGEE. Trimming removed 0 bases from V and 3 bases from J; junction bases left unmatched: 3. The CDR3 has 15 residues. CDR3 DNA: TGTGCCAGCAGCGTAGGGCCTAGCGGGGAAGAGACCCAGTACTTC. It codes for CASSVGPSGEETQYF.

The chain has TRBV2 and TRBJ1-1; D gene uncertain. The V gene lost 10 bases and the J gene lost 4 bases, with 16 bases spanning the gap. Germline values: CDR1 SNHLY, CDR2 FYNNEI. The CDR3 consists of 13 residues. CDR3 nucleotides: TGTGCCAACCGAGAGAGCCGGAGCACTGAAGCTTTCTTT. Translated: CANRESRSTEAFF.

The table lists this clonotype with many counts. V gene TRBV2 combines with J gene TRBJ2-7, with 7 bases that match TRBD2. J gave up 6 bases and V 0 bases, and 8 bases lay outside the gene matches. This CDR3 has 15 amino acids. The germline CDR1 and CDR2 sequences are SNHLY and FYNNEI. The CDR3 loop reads CASSEALRTRFEQYF. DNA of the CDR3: TGTGCCAGCAGTGAAGCGCTTCGGACTAGATTCGAGCAGTACTTC.

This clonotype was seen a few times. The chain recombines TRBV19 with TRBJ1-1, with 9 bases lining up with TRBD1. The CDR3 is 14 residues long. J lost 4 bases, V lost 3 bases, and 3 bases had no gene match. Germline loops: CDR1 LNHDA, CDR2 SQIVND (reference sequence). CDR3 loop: CASSITGGSTEAFF. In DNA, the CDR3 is TGTGCCAGTAGTATTACAGGGGGCAGCACTGAAGCTTTCTTT.